The 19 T cell receptor beta chains listed next were all sequenced from one sample in a study of T cells in localized non-small cell lung cancer. Clones were read by immunoSEQ multiplex PCR, and TCRdb kept only the in-frame ones, dropping some. The sample lists about 54,000 clones; approximately 82% were seen once. The sample was peripheral blood, taken before any cancer treatment. These receptors were obtained from a female donor older than 55 with stage II squamous cell lung carcinoma.

This clone was counted a few times. CDR3 amino acids: CASSRSGPGNTIYF. CDR3 sequence (DNA): TGTGCCAGCAGCCGAAGTGGCCCTGGAAACACCATATATTTT. The V and J genes are TRBV11-2 and TRBJ1-3, with D unresolved. The CDR3 sequence is 14 residues long. Germline V gives CDR1 SGHAT, CDR2 FQNNGV. V gave up 5 bases and J gave up 2 bases, with 10 bases separating them.

This clone has only one observation. V gene TRBV6-1 combines with J gene TRBJ1-1; D possibly corresponds to TRBD1 (6 bases). V lost 7 bases and J lost 4, with 13 bases in between. Germline V lookup: CDR1 MNHNS, CDR2 SASEGT. The CDR3 consists of 13 residues. The CDR3 is CASTQGRSTEAFF. Here the CDR3 DNA reads TGTGCCAGCACACAGGGCCGGAGCACTGAAGCTTTCTTT.

This clone was seen once. The chain is built from TRBV11-3 and TRBJ1-6, with D hard to call. CDR1 and CDR2 from the germline V gene are SGHNT and YENEEA. Trimming took 1 base from V and 7 from J, leaving 8 bases between them. The CDR3 consists of 14 residues. This CDR3 reads CASSLGRPNSPLHF. For the CDR3, the DNA is TGTGCCAGCAGCTTAGGCAGACCCAATTCACCCCTCCACTTT.

V gene TRBV2 combines with J gene TRBJ2-3; TRBD2 agrees at 12 bases. The germline V gene encodes CDR1 SNHLY and CDR2 FYNNEI. CDR3 length: 15 residues. V shed 7 bases, J shed 4 bases, and the junction held 6 bases outside the gene matches. CDR3 protein: CASMLASGGADTQYF. The CDR3 nucleotides read TGTGCCAGCATGCTGGCTAGCGGGGGGGCAGATACGCAGTATTTT.

The chain couples TRBV9 to TRBJ1-2, with TRBD1 identical over 12 bases. This CDR3 is built from 16 residues. V trimming: 3 bases; J trimming: 2 bases; junction bases outside the gene matches: 5. Germline V gives CDR1 SGDLS, CDR2 YYNGEE. Here the CDR3 reads CASSAPGTGGNYGYTF. CDR3 nucleotide sequence: TGTGCCAGCAGCGCCCCCGGGACAGGGGGCAACTATGGCTACACCTTC.

As DNA, the CDR3 is TGTGCCAGTAAGGAGTCTGGGCGGCGGGGCACTGAAGCTTTCTTT. It yields the protein CASKESGRRGTEAFF. This chain connects TRBV19 to TRBJ1-1; D unresolved. Trimming removed 7 bases from V and 4 bases from J, with 19 bases in between. CDR3 size: 15 residues. Germline V gene data show CDR1 as LNHDA and CDR2 as SQIVND (reference sequence).

This clone was picked up a small number of times. The CDR3 DNA follows: TGTGCCAGCAGCTTACAAGTCCGGGGGGCAGCTTTCTTT. Protein product: CASSLQVRGAAFF. The J gene is TRBJ1-1, the V gene TRBV7-3; D is perhaps TRBD1 (6 bases). This CDR3 spans 13 amino acids. Germline CDR1 SGHTA, CDR2 FQGTGA. Trimming removed 2 bases at V and 10 bases at J, with 14 bases between. Based on the CDR3 plus reference TRBV7-3 and TRBJ1-1, the full variable domain is GAGVSQTPSNKVTEKGKYVELRCDPISGHTALYWYRQSLGQGPEFLIYFQGTGAADDSGLPNDRFFAVRPEGSVSTLKIQRTERGDSAVYLCASSLQVRGAAFFGQGTRLTVV.

J is TRBJ1-4 and V is TRBV9; 9 bases line up with TRBD1. V was clipped by 4 bases and J by 5 bases; unmatched bases: 3. CDR1 is SGDLS, CDR2 YYNGEE, per germline. The CDR3 contains 14 residues. CDR3 sequence (DNA): TGTGCCAGCAGCCAAGGACAGGGGAATGAAAAACTGTTTTTT. Residues: CASSQGQGNEKLFF.

The chain has TRBV5-1 and TRBJ1-1, with no clear D. The CDR3 spans 14 residues. Germline V gene lookup returns CDR1 SGHRS and CDR2 YFSETQ. V was shortened by 0 bases and J by 3 bases, with 9 bases between the two germline ends. The CDR3 coding sequence is TGCGCCAGCAGCTTGGGAAGGAGCCACACTGAAGCTTTCTTT. As protein: CASSLGRSHTEAFF. Combining the CDR3 with reference TRBV5-1 and TRBJ1-1 gives the whole variable domain KAGVTQTPRYLIKTRGQQVTLSCSPISGHRSVSWYQQTPGQGLQFLFEYFSETQRNKGNFPGRFSGRQFSNSRSEMNVSTLELGDSALYLCASSLGRSHTEAFFGQGTRLTVV.

This clone was counted once. The V call is TRBV7-6, the J call TRBJ2-2; 7 bases map to TRBD1. V lost 1 base to trimming and J lost 4 bases; unmatched junction nucleotides: 3. The CDR3 consists of 15 residues. Germline loops: CDR1 SGHVS, CDR2 FNYEAQ. The CDR3 coding sequence is TGTGCCAGCAGCTTAGGGACAGGATTCACCGGGGAGCTGTTTTTT. It codes for CASSLGTGFTGELFF.

The genes are TRBV5-1 and TRBJ2-5; D is ambiguous. Germline V gives CDR1 SGHRS, CDR2 YFSETQ. The CDR3 sequence is 14 residues long. With 2 bases removed from V and 3 bases from J, the gap between germline ends came to 11 bases. CDR3 amino acids: CASSFQLAEETQYF. The CDR3 DNA reads TGCGCCAGCAGCTTTCAGTTGGCGGAAGAGACCCAGTACTTC.

The CDR3 spells CASSTTGTVMNTEAFF. The CDR3 DNA sequence: TGCGCCAGCAGCACCACCGGGACAGTGATGAACACTGAAGCTTTCTTT. V gene TRBV5-1 combines with J gene TRBJ1-1; 7 nucleotides line up with TRBD1. The J segment lost 0 bases and the V segment lost 4 bases, leaving 9 bases of the junction unmatched. The CDR3 is 16 amino acids. Germline-derived CDR1 and CDR2 are SGHRS and YFSETQ.

V gene TRBV2 combines with J gene TRBJ2-6; D unclear. Per the germline V gene, CDR1 is SNHLY and CDR2 is FYNNEI. CDR3 size: 15 residues. V was clipped by 3 bases and J by 0 bases, with 6 bases between them. CDR3 DNA sequence: TGTGCCAGCAGTGATTATCACTCTGGGGCCAACGTCCTGACTTTC. It specifies CASSDYHSGANVLTF. Together with reference TRBV2 and TRBJ2-6, the CDR3 gives the full variable domain: EPEVTQTPSHQVTQMGQEVILRCVPISNHLYFYWYRQILGQKVEFLVSFYNNEISEKSEIFDDQFSVERPDGSNFTLKIRSTKLEDSAMYFCASSDYHSGANVLTFGAGSRLTVL.

The chain is built from TRBV5-1 and TRBJ1-4; tentatively, D is TRBD1 (5 bases). Germline V gene sequence: CDR1 SGHRS, CDR2 YFSETQ. There are 15 residues in the CDR3. V was shortened by 0 bases and J by 6 bases, with 12 bases between the two germline ends. The CDR3 protein is CASSLGGRLDEKLFF. In DNA form, the CDR3 reads TGCGCCAGCAGCTTGGGGGGACGGTTGGATGAAAAACTGTTTTTT.

The J gene is TRBJ2-5, the V gene TRBV7-3; D gene unclear. The CDR3 is made up of 13 amino acids. Trimming removed 5 bases from V and 3 bases from J, with 10 bases in between. Germline V gene lookup returns CDR1 SGHTA and CDR2 FQGTGA. CDR3 protein: CASSRSREETQYF. DNA of the CDR3: TGTGCCAGCAGCCGTTCTAGGGAAGAGACCCAGTACTTC.

The chain joins TRBV25-1 to TRBJ1-2; D is perhaps TRBD1 (5 bases). CDR1 is MGHDK and CDR2 is SYGVNS in the germline V gene. The CDR3 covers 17 residues. V lost 3 bases and J lost 4, with 21 bases in between. CDR3 nucleotide sequence: TGTGCCAGCAGTGAGTTTGGGGGAAGTGGCAGGGTCTATGGCTACACCTTC. Its protein is CASSEFGGSGRVYGYTF.

The chain recombines TRBV6-1 with TRBJ1-2, with no clear D. CDR3 length: 12 amino acids. Per germline, CDR1 MNHNS and CDR2 SASEGT. Trimming cost V 2 bases and J 3 bases, with 4 bases left between them. CDR3 DNA sequence: TGTGCCAGCAGTGAATCTTACTATGGCTACACCTTC. The encoded protein is CASSESYYGYTF.

The chain carries TRBV6-6 and TRBJ1-4, with D hard to call. CDR1 and CDR2 from the germline V gene are MNHNY and SVGAGI (reference sequence). The CDR3 spans 14 residues. The V end was cut by 4 bases, the J end by 8 bases, with 14 bases between. CDR3: CASSLAAMGEKLFF. CDR3 DNA sequence: TGTGCCAGCAGTTTAGCGGCGATGGGGGAAAAACTGTTTTTT.

This clone was counted only a few times. The chain links TRBV28 to TRBJ1-2; TRBD1 is a possible D gene (6 bases). This CDR3 contains 14 residues. The ends were cut back, 5 bases at V and 7 bases at J, with 17 bases in the middle. Germline V gives CDR1 MDHEN, CDR2 SYDVKM. The CDR3 DNA reads TGTGCCAGCAGTCAACAGGGAGGCTCTTTTGGCTACACCTTC. Encoded protein: CASSQQGGSFGYTF.